The present TCR beta chain was sequenced within a study of cytomegalovirus exposure and HLA in healthy donors. Study conclusions and caveats: Specific recognition of CMV antigens was confirmed in vitro for a few chains (all CMV-associated).

Primers included in the PCR were 60 Vbeta and 13 Jbeta primers. Sequencing was performed with immunoSEQ multiplex PCR; in TCRdb, only in-frame clones are kept and a portion is missing. The sample holds about 76,000 clones, over 60% seen once. The V end lost 2 bases, the J end lost 1 base, and 9 bases lay between the germline ends. CDR3 length: 14 amino acids. The germline V gene has CDR1 SGHNT and CDR2 YYREEE (reference sequence). Comments on this clone: Its antigen is as yet unknown.

What was sequenced was PBMCs. The clonotype originates from a male donor in good health and CMV-seropositive. This chain links TRBV5-4 with TRBJ2-5, with a weak D call TRBD1 (6 bases). The CDR3 loop is CASSLPTGQETQYF. Here the CDR3 DNA reads TGTGCCAGCAGCTTACCGACAGGCCAAGAGACCCAGTACTTC.